Listed below are T cell receptor beta chains from one sample, sequenced in a study of metastatic and nonmetastatic thyroid tumors. TCRdb ran MiXCR on the PCR reads. Of around 19,000 clones in the sample, about a third were seen once. Material: tumor tissue. The receptors were sampled from a female donor with papillary thyroid cancer or a benign thyroid nodule (not recorded which). Some clones in this sample may be carry-over from other donors' samples. The CDR3 runs from the conserved cysteine through the conserved F or W. The order of the fields is V gene, J gene, CDR3 protein.

TRBV28	TRBJ1-3	CASNPGAGSGNTIYF
TRBV20-1	TRBJ2-7	CSARGVGQGKYEQYF
TRBV19	TRBJ2-2	CASRLAGGNTGELFF
TRBV19	TRBJ1-5	CASSYPTGGLEPQHF
TRBV7-9	TRBJ1-6	CASSSDRSYNSPLHF
TRBV20-1	TRBJ2-1	CSARDPGTGAYNEQFF
TRBV20-1	TRBJ2-2	CSASRPSGRSGELFF
TRBV12-3/TRBV12-4	TRBJ1-2	CASSFGVVRNYGYTF
TRBV28	TRBJ1-1	CASSLSQGGRTGRTEAFF
TRBV30	TRBJ2-1	CAWSGGLAGVSYNEQFF
TRBV10-3	TRBJ1-1	CAISEPGQGVAEAFF
TRBV15	TRBJ2-1	CATSTMGTNYNEQFF
TRBV6-2/TRBV6-3	TRBJ1-2	CASSPSRTLQPNYGYTF
TRBV6-1	TRBJ1-1	CASSAGRGGTEAFF
TRBV30	TRBJ2-1	CAWRANRVGYNEQFF
TRBV20-1	TRBJ2-1	CSARDGKGDYNEQFF
TRBV19	TRBJ2-1	CASSMGAGNNEQFF
TRBV6-4	TRBJ2-7	CASSEAGEGYEQYF
TRBV6-2/TRBV6-3	TRBJ2-7	CASSYAGAGPSYEQYF
TRBV27	TRBJ2-7	CASSPGTTSYEQYF
TRBV12-3/TRBV12-4	TRBJ2-7	CASSLGRDGGEQYF
TRBV11-1	TRBJ1-1	CASSTGKGTEAFF
TRBV10-3	TRBJ1-5	CAISESPANQPQHF
TRBV28	TRBJ2-7	CASKQGIPTYEQYF
TRBV6-5	TRBJ1-6	CASSSEEGTGDYSPLHF
TRBV6-1	TRBJ2-3	CASSVTDTDTQYF
TRBV11-2	TRBJ2-3	CASSSYGRATDTQYF
TRBV2	TRBJ2-7	CASSVGDSPTDEQYF
TRBV27	TRBJ2-1	CASSSLGHEQFF
TRBV11-2	TRBJ2-1	CASSGIRLEGLGEQFF
TRBV6-1	TRBJ2-7	CASSEEVRRVEYF
TRBV12-3/TRBV12-4	TRBJ1-5	CASSLAQGQPQHF
TRBV5-4	TRBJ1-3	CASSLSFGTIYF
TRBV7-2	TRBJ1-4	CASSLDAGGLTNEKLFF
TRBV28	TRBJ1-5	CASNPTDGTNQPQHF
TRBV7-8	TRBJ2-1	CASSTRHGAEEQFF
TRBV7-2	TRBJ1-2	CASSGGGASFYGYTF
TRBV2	TRBJ2-1	CASSGASGRSEQFF
TRBV20-1	TRBJ2-3	CSATISGTTDTQYF
TRBV2	TRBJ2-7	CASRWDRGTYEQYF
TRBV5-1	TRBJ1-1	CASSLRGTAFF
TRBV28	TRBJ1-2	CASSPTGQGPYGYTF
TRBV12-3/TRBV12-4	TRBJ2-7	CASSLAGGGGHEQYF
TRBV11-2	TRBJ2-2	CASSQGAGLGVTGELFF
TRBV5-1	TRBJ2-3	CASSLGGGEFSDTQYF
TRBV4-3	TRBJ1-5	CASSRGTGLNQPQHF
TRBV11-3	TRBJ1-2	CASSSRQTFYGYTF